This T cell receptor beta chain was identified during a study of shared clonotypes between healthy human individuals. Study in general: CD4 naive and memory got three plates each, CD8 naive two, CD8 memory one. Study-level points and caveats: Clonotype sharing among donors was expected to depend on sequencing depth.

V was pared by 2 bases and J by 4 bases, with 7 bases of the junction left unmatched. The CDR3 runs to 14 residues. The V gene's germline CDR1 is SQVTM and CDR2 ANQGSEA. Remarks on this clone: Its cognate antigen is unknown.

Deep was the level used in running the assay. The data were produced by immunoSEQ multiplex PCR, yet TCRdb's version contains in-frame clones alone and is incomplete. The sample lists 2.5 million or so clones, roughly 92% occurring once. The chain couples TRBV29-1 to TRBJ1-2; 7 bases fit TRBD1. Material: naive CD4+ T cells sorted from blood. Specified subset: CD45RA+ positively selected. This TCR derives from a man younger than 35 in good health. CDR3 coding DNA: TGCAGCGTTGAAAGGGCCAGGGGGGGCTATGGCTACACCTTC. Translation: CSVERARGGYGYTF.